This paragraph reports one T cell receptor (beta chain). This record comes from a study of control samples from healthy donors and cancer patients. The method was immunoSEQ multiplex PCR; TCRdb's version includes in-frame clones alone and lacks a portion of them. The sample includes some 220,000 clones, around 94% of them seen just once. Germline-derived CDR1 and CDR2 are LGHNA and YSLEER. The length of the CDR3 is 18 residues. The trim removed 1 base at V and 1 base at J, leaving 11 bases unmatched. The sequence was collected from a man in his fifties or sixties in good health. The source material was blood. V and J are TRBV4-3 and TRBJ1-1; 8 bases are shared with TRBD1. This chain's CDR3 is CASSQVAPFTGGNTEAFF. For the CDR3, the DNA is TGCGCCAGCAGCCAAGTGGCCCCTTTCACAGGGGGGAACACTGAAGCTTTCTTT.